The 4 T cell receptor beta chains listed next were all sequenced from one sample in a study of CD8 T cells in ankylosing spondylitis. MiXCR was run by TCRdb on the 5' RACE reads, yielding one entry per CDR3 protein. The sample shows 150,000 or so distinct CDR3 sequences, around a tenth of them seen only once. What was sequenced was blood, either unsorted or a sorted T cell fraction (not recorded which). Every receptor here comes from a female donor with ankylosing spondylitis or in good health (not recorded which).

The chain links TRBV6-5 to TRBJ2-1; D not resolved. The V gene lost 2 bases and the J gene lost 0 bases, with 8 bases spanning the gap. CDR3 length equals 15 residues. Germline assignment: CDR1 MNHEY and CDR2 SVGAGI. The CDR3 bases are TGTGCCAGCAGTTACGGGGATAGCTCCTACAATGAGCAGTTCTTC. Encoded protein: CASSYGDSSYNEQFF.

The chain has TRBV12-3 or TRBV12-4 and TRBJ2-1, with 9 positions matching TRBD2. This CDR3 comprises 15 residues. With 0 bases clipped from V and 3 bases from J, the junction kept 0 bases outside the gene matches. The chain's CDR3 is CASSLASGSYNEQFF. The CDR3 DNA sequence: TGTGCCAGCAGTTTAGCTAGCGGGAGCTACAATGAGCAGTTCTTC.

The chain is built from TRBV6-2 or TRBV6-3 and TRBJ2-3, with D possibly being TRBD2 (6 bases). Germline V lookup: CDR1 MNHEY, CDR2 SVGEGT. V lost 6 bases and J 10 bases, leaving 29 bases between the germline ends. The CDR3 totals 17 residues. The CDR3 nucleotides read TGTGCCAGCAGCCTAAGGCGGAGGGAGATTATAACGAAGGCGCAGTATTTT. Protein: CASSLRRREIITKAQYF.

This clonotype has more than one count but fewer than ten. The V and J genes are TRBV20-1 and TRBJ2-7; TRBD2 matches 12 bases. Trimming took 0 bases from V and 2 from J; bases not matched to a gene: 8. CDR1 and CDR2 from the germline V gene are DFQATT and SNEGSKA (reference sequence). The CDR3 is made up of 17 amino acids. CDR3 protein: CSAREFSWTSGAYEQYF. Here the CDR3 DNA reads TGCAGTGCTAGAGAATTTTCTTGGACTAGCGGGGCCTACGAGCAGTACTTC.